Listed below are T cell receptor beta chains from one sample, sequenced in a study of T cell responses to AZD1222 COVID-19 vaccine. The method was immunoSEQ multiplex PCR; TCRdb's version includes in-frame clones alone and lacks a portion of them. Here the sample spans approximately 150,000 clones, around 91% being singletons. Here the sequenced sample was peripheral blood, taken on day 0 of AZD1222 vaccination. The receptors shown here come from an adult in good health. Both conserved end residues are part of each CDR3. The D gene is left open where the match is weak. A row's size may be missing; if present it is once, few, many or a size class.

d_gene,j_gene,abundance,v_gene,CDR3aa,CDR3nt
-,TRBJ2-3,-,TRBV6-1,CASSEGDSDTQYF,TGTGCCAGCAGTGAAGGGGATTCAGATACGCAGTATTTT
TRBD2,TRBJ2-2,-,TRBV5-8,CASSSGTTNTGELFF,TGTGCCAGCAGCTCCGGGACTACGAACACCGGGGAGCTGTTTTTT
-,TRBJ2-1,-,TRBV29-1,CSILSPRGNEQFF,TGCAGCATCCTCAGTCCAAGGGGCAATGAGCAGTTCTTC
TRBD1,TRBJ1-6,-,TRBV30,CAWRRGQGFSYNSPLHF,TGTGCCTGGAGACGGGGACAGGGGTTCTCCTATAATTCACCCCTCCACTTT
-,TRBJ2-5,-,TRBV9,CASSVSGVPQAETQYF,TGTGCCAGCAGCGTATCAGGGGTACCACAAGCGGAGACCCAGTACTTC
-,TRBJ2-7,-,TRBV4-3,CASSQGLVYREQYF,TGCGCCAGCAGCCAAGGGCTAGTATACCGCGAGCAGTACTTC
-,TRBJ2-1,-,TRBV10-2,CASSVGDPGNNEQFF,TGCGCCAGCAGTGTAGGGGACCCCGGTAACAATGAGCAGTTCTTC
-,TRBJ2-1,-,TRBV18,CASSPGKSPNEQFF,TGTGCCAGCTCACCAGGGAAATCACCCAATGAGCAGTTCTTC
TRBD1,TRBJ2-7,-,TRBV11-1,CASSFDRAEQYF,TGTGCCAGCAGTTTCGACAGGGCCGAGCAGTACTTC
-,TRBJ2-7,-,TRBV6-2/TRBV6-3,CASSPGGATYEQYF,TGTGCCAGCAGTCCCGGCGGGGCCACCTACGAGCAGTACTTC
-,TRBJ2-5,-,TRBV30,CAWSPTQETQYF,TGTGCCTGGAGTCCTACGCAAGAGACCCAGTACTTC
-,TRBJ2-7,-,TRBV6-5,CASSYSDRTEQYF,TGTGCCAGCAGTTACTCGGACCGGACGGAGCAGTACTTC
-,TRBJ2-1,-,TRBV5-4,CASSLGGPGINFDEQFF,TGTGCCAGCAGCTTGGGAGGTCCGGGAATAAATTTCGATGAGCAGTTCTTC
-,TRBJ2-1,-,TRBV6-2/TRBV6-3,CASSYSIRRGALSDEQFF,TGTGCCAGCAGTTACTCGATTAGGAGAGGGGCTCTGTCCGATGAGCAGTTCTTC
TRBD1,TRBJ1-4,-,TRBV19,CASRGTGSEKLFF,TGTGCCAGTAGGGGGACAGGGAGTGAAAAACTGTTTTTT
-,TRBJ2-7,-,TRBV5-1,CASSLVVLPYEQYF,TGCGCCAGCAGCTTGGTAGTCCTACCCTACGAGCAGTACTTC
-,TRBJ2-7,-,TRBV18,CASSPQSGPWQSYEQYF,TGTGCCAGCTCACCACAATCGGGCCCTTGGCAGTCCTACGAGCAGTACTTC
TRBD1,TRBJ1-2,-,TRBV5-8,CASSDKQGTSDYGYTF,TGTGCCAGCAGCGACAAACAGGGGACCTCGGACTATGGCTACACCTTC
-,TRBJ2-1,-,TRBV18,CASSRRTTDEQFF,TGTGCCAGCTCACGTCGGACTACGGATGAGCAGTTCTTC
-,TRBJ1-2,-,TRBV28,CASSNRADGYTF,TGTGCCAGCAGTAATCGGGCAGACGGCTACACCTTC
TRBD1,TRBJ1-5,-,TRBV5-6,CASSSRGQGALSNQPQHF,TGTGCCAGCAGCTCCCGGGGACAGGGGGCGCTGAGCAATCAGCCCCAGCATTTT
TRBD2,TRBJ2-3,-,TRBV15,CATSRVLAGRDTQYF,TGTGCCACCAGCAGAGTTCTAGCGGGTCGAGATACGCAGTATTTT
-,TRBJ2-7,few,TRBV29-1,CSVTQESSYEQYF,TGCAGCGTTACACAGGAGAGCTCCTACGAGCAGTACTTC
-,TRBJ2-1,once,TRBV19,CASRLAGAGSEQFF,TGTGCCAGTAGATTGGCGGGCGCGGGGAGTGAGCAGTTCTTC
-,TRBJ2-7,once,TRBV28,CASNGRYEQYF,TGTGCCAGCAATGGCCGCTACGAGCAGTACTTC
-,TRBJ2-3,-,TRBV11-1,CASSLLGPDTQYF,TGTGCCAGCAGCTTATTAGGTCCCGATACGCAGTATTTT
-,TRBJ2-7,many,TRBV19,CATAQGRQAYEQYF,TGTGCCACAGCCCAGGGGCGGCAGGCGTACGAGCAGTACTTC
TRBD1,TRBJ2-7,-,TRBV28,CASSPGGGYEQYF,TGTGCCAGCAGCCCAGGGGGCGGTTACGAGCAGTACTTC
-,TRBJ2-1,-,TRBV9,CASSVGQYNEQFF,TGTGCCAGCAGCGTAGGGCAGTACAATGAGCAGTTCTTC
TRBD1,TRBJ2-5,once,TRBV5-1,CASRVPGTGKETQYF,TGCGCCAGCAGGGTCCCCGGGACAGGGAAAGAGACCCAGTACTTC
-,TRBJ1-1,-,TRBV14,CASSQQGSTGAFF,TGTGCCAGCAGCCAACAAGGGTCGACTGGGGCTTTCTTT
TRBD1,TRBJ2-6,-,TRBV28,CASSLSGTGGGANVLTF,TGTGCCAGCAGTTTATCCGGGACAGGTGGTGGGGCCAACGTCCTGACTTTC
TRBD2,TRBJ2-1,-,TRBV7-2,CASSLGGSPLGEQFF,TGTGCCAGCAGCTTAGGCGGGAGTCCCTTGGGGGAGCAGTTCTTC
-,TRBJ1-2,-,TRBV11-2,CASSPRQSYGYTF,TGTGCCAGCAGCCCCCGCCAGTCCTATGGCTACACCTTC
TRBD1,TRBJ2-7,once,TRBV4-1,CASSPHGQGYEQYF,TGCGCCAGCAGCCCACACGGACAGGGTTACGAGCAGTACTTC
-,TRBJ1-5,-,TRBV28,CASRGGQFNQPQHF,TGTGCCAGCAGGGGTGGGCAGTTCAATCAGCCCCAGCATTTT
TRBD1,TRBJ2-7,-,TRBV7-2,CASSIQGALGEQYF,TGTGCCAGCAGCATCCAGGGGGCGCTCGGCGAGCAGTACTTC
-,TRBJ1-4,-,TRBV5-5,CASSLGQINEKLFF,TGTGCCAGCAGCTTAGGACAGATAAATGAAAAACTGTTTTTT
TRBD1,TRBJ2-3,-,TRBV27,CASRGDRVADTQYF,TGTGCCAGCAGAGGGGACAGGGTTGCAGATACGCAGTATTTT
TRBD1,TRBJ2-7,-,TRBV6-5,CASSSQVGQGAYEQYF,TGTGCCAGCAGTTCCCAGGTCGGACAGGGAGCCTACGAGCAGTACTTC
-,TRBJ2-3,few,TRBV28,CASRPDSSSTDTQYF,TGTGCCAGCAGGCCGGACAGTTCTAGCACAGATACGCAGTATTTT
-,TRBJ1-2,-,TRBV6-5,CASSVGGVVNYGYTF,TGTGCCAGCAGCGTCGGGGGAGTTGTGAACTATGGCTACACCTTC
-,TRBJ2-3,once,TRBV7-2,CASSFSGGRVTDTQYF,TGTGCCAGCAGCTTTTCAGGTGGTCGGGTTACAGATACGCAGTATTTT
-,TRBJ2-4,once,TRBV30,CAWSVEGSWRAKNIQYF,TGTGCCTGGAGTGTGGAAGGGAGCTGGAGGGCCAAAAACATTCAGTACTTC
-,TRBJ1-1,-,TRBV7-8,CASSLAFVGHKNTEAFF,TGTGCCAGCAGCTTAGCTTTCGTAGGGCACAAGAACACTGAAGCTTTCTTT
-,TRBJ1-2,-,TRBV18,CASSPRQTTNYGYTF,TGTGCCAGCTCACCCCGACAGACTACTAACTATGGCTACACCTTC
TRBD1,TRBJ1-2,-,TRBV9,CASSSRQGQSYGYTF,TGTGCCAGCAGCTCCCGGCAGGGACAGTCCTATGGCTACACCTTC